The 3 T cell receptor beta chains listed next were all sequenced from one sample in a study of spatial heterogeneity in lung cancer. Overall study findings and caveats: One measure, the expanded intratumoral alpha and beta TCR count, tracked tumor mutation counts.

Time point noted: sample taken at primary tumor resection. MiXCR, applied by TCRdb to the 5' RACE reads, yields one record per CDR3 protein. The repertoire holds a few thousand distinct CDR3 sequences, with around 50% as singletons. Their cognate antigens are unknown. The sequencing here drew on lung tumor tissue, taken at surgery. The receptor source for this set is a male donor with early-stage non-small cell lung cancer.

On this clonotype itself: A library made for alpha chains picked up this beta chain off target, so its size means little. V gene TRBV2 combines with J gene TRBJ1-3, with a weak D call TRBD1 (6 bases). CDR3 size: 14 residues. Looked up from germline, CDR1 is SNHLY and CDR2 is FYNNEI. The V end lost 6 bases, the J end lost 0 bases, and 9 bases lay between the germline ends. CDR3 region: CASRGTNSGNTIYF. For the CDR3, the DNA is TGTGCCAGCAGAGGGACAAACTCTGGAAACACCATATATTTT.

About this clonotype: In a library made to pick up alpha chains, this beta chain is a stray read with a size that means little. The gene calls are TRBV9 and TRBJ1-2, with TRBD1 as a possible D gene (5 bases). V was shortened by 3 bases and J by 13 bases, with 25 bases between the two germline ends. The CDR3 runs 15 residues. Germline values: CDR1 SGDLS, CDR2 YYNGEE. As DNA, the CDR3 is TGTGCCAGCAGCGCATTAAATTTGGGGGACCCCGCGGTCACCTTC. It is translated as CASSALNLGDPAVTF.

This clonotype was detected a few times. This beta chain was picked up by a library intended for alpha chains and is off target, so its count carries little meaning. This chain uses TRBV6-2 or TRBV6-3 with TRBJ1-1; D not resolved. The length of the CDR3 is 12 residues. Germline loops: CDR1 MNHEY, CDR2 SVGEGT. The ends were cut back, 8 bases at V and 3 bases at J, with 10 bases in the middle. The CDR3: CASAHVYTEAFF. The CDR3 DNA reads TGTGCCAGCGCCCACGTCTACACTGAAGCTTTCTTT.